This T cell receptor beta chain was retrieved from a study of blood T cell repertoires in COVID-19. The length of the CDR3 is 15 residues. Germline V CDR1 and CDR2: SGDLS, YYNGEE. V lost 3 bases, J lost 6 bases, and 2 bases stayed unmatched. Clones were read by immunoSEQ multiplex PCR, and TCRdb kept only the in-frame ones, dropping some. The sample has tens of thousands of clones; roughly 90% are singletons. This receptor was identified in a man between 45 and 60 years old with COVID-19, enrolled during active disease. The sequenced sample consisted of peripheral blood. The gene calls are TRBV9 and TRBJ2-2; 13 bases are shared with TRBD2. The CDR3 nucleotides read TGTGCCAGCAGCGGGACTAGCGGGGGCCCCGGGGAGCTGTTTTTT. Translation: CASSGTSGGPGELFF.